Presented here are 27 T cell receptor beta chains from one specimen sequenced in a study of PD-L1 blockade in urothelial cancer. Using immunoSEQ multiplex PCR, the repertoire was profiled, and TCRdb retains in-frame clones only, with some absent. The table shows about 74,000 clones, with approximately 80% occurring only once. Source: PBMCs, taken around atezolizumab (anti-PD-L1) treatment. Receptors originate from a man between 65 and 80 years old with urothelial cancer.

The V call is TRBV6-6, the J call TRBJ1-3, with 10 bases aligning to TRBD1. CDR1 MNHNY and CDR2 SVGAGI come from the germline V gene (reference sequence). There are 16 residues in the CDR3. The V gene end was trimmed by 2 bases and the J gene end by 7 bases; junction bases not matched to a gene: 8. The CDR3 DNA follows: TGTGCCAGCAGTTACCTTTCGGGGACAGGGGAGAACACCATATATTTT. Translation gives CASSYLSGTGENTIYF.

The J gene is TRBJ2-1, the V gene TRBV6-4; 9 bases match TRBD1. CDR3 length: 16 residues. Germline CDR1 and CDR2: MRHNA and SNTAGT. Trimming removed 1 base from V and 0 bases from J; junction bases left unmatched: 1. The CDR3 region has the DNA TGTGCCAGCAGTGACTGGGACAGGGACTCCTACAATGAGCAGTTCTTC. Translating gives CASSDWDRDSYNEQFF.

V is TRBV7-3 and J is TRBJ2-3, with D tentatively TRBD1 (5 bases). Germline V gene sequence: CDR1 SGHTA, CDR2 FQGTGA. This CDR3 region has 13 residues. V shed 6 bases and J shed 4 bases, with 11 bases lying between them. This CDR3 is CASSLQGADTQYF. The DNA for the CDR3 is TGTGCCAGCAGTCTGCAAGGGGCAGATACGCAGTATTTT.

V usage is TRBV6-1 and J usage is TRBJ2-7, with D unclear. This CDR3 has 13 amino acids. The germline V gene has CDR1 MNHNS and CDR2 SASEGT. V lost 4 bases to trimming and J lost 0 bases, with 7 bases between them. CDR3 in DNA: TGTGCCAGCAGTGTACAGAACTCCTACGAGCAGTACTTC. Translating it yields CASSVQNSYEQYF.

V usage is TRBV13 and J usage is TRBJ1-1; 9 bases map to TRBD1. CDR1 and CDR2 (germline): PRHDT, FYEKMQ (reference sequence). CDR3 size: 15 residues. V was clipped by 6 bases and J by 5 bases; unmatched bases: 10. As DNA, the CDR3 is TGTGCCAGCAGTCGGAGACAGGGGGTGGGTACTGAAGCTTTCTTT. The encoded protein is CASSRRQGVGTEAFF.

This chain links TRBV28 with TRBJ2-5, with D tentatively TRBD1 (5 bases). Germline V gene data show CDR1 as MDHEN and CDR2 as SYDVKM. Trimming shortened V by 5 bases and J by 3 bases, and 7 bases separated the two germline ends. This CDR3 comprises 12 residues. CDR3 in amino acids: CASSLQEETQYF. For the CDR3, the DNA is TGTGCCAGCAGTCTACAGGAAGAGACCCAGTACTTC.

This clone showed up just once. The chain is built from TRBV10-2 and TRBJ2-3, with a possible D match to TRBD1 (5 bases). Between the trimmed V and J ends, which lost 3 bases and 4 bases, there was a span of 14 bases. This CDR3 is 15 amino acids long. Germline CDR1 WSHSY, CDR2 SAAADI. CDR3 protein: CASSDQGVDSDTQYF. The DNA for the CDR3 is TGCGCCAGCAGTGATCAGGGTGTGGATTCAGATACGCAGTATTTT.

This CDR3 reads CAVLTGIEAFF. Written as DNA, the CDR3 is TGTGCCGTGCTGACAGGGATTGAAGCTTTCTTT. The rearrangement links TRBV6-1 to TRBJ1-1, with 7 bases that match TRBD1. CDR3 length: 11 amino acids. V was clipped by 11 bases and J by 7 bases; unmatched bases: 7. Germline values: CDR1 MNHNS, CDR2 SASEGT.

This clone was detected only a few times. The J gene is TRBJ2-1, the V gene TRBV11-2; D call uncertain. V shed 4 bases and J shed 9 bases, with 13 bases lying between them. This CDR3 has 13 residues. In germline, CDR1 is SGHAT, CDR2 FQNNGV. CDR3 in amino acids: CASSSLIIREQFF. Written as DNA, the CDR3 is TGTGCCAGCAGCTCACTAATTATTCGTGAGCAGTTCTTC. The whole variable domain, filled in from reference TRBV11-2 and TRBJ2-1, reads EAGVAQSPRYKIIEKRQSVAFWCNPISGHATLYWYQQILGQGPKLLIQFQNNGVVDDSQLPKDRFSAERLKGVDSTLKIQPAKLEDSAVYLCASSSLIIREQFFGPGTRLTVL.

V usage is TRBV5-4 and J usage is TRBJ2-4; TRBD2 is a possible D gene (5 bases). The CDR3 totals 13 residues. V lost 1 base, J lost 7 bases, and 9 bases lay in between. Per germline, CDR1 SGHNT and CDR2 YYREEE (reference sequence). The CDR3 is CASSLSGNNIQYF. As DNA, the CDR3 is TGTGCCAGCAGCTTGTCCGGGAATAACATTCAGTACTTC.

V is TRBV19 and J is TRBJ1-5; a possible D gene is TRBD1 (6 bases). The length of the CDR3 is 16 residues. The germline V gene has CDR1 LNHDA and CDR2 SQIVND (reference sequence). V was trimmed by 4 bases and J by 1 base, leaving 14 bases between them. The chain's CDR3 is CASSTWGRVSNQPQHF. Written as DNA, the CDR3 is TGTGCCAGTAGTACTTGGGGGCGCGTAAGCAATCAGCCCCAGCATTTT.

The chain has TRBV4-1 and TRBJ2-1; no clear D. Germline V gene data show CDR1 as MGHRA and CDR2 as YSYEKL. Trimming shortened V by 0 bases and J by 9 bases, and 6 bases separated the two germline ends. The CDR3 spans 12 residues. The CDR3 region has the DNA TGCGCCAGCAGCCAAGACTGGCTTGAGCAGTTCTTC. Its protein is CASSQDWLEQFF.

The chain recombines TRBV19 with TRBJ2-1, with 11 nucleotides matching TRBD2. Losses at the gene ends were 7 bases for V and 5 bases for J; bases not matched to a gene: 4. Per the germline V gene, CDR1 is LNHDA and CDR2 is SQIVND (reference sequence). This CDR3 has 14 residues. DNA of the CDR3: TGTGCCAGTAAAGGGACTAGCGGAGACAATGAGCAGTTCTTC. This sequence encodes CASKGTSGDNEQFF.

CDR3 amino acids: CASSLVGGGTGELFF. The CDR3 coding sequence is TGCGCCAGCAGCTTGGTCGGGGGAGGCACCGGGGAGCTGTTTTTT. V is TRBV5-1 and J is TRBJ2-2; a weak D match, TRBD2 (6 bases). Germline CDR1 is SGHRS and CDR2 is YFSETQ. CDR3 length equals 15 residues. V lost 0 bases to trimming and J lost 4 bases, with 10 bases between them.

This chain uses TRBV10-2 with TRBJ1-3; TRBD1 is a possible D gene (5 bases). The V end was cut by 8 bases, the J end by 0 bases, with 8 bases between. CDR3 length: 13 amino acids. Per germline, CDR1 WSHSY and CDR2 SAAADI. The CDR3, as DNA: TGCGCCAGCGGGGCCTTCTCTGGAAACACCATATATTTT. This sequence encodes CASGAFSGNTIYF.

This CDR3 reads CASSPTGTDTQYF. Here the CDR3 DNA reads TGTGCCAGCTCGCCCACAGGGACAGATACGCAGTATTTT. V usage is TRBV18 and J usage is TRBJ2-3; perhaps TRBD1 as D (6 bases). V lost 6 bases to trimming and J lost 3 bases, with 10 bases between them. Per the germline V gene, CDR1 is KGHSH and CDR2 is LQKENI. The length of the CDR3 is 13 residues.

The chain uses TRBV27 and TRBJ2-1; the D gene is possibly TRBD2 (5 bases). Germline assignment: CDR1 MNHEY and CDR2 SMNVEV (reference sequence). This CDR3 spans 14 amino acids. Trimming took 1 base from V and 15 from J, leaving 19 bases between them. Here the CDR3 DNA reads TGTGCCAGCAGTTTATACCGTAAGACCGGGAATTTGTTCTTC. Translating it yields CASSLYRKTGNLFF.

V is TRBV19 and J is TRBJ1-1, with D maybe TRBD1 (5 bases). V was trimmed by 7 bases and J by 2 bases, leaving 14 bases between them. CDR1 is LNHDA, CDR2 SQIVND, per germline (reference sequence). The CDR3 contains 14 residues. The CDR3 DNA is TGTGCCAGTACAGGGTTATTGTCTAACACTGAAGCTTTCTTT. It encodes CASTGLLSNTEAFF. The variable domain in full, with the rest retrieved from reference TRBV19 and TRBJ1-1, is DGGITQSPKYLFRKEGQNVTLSCEQNLNHDAMYWYRQDPGQGLRLIYYSQIVNDFQKGDIAEGYSVSREKKESFPLTVTSAQKNPTAFYLCASTGLLSNTEAFFGQGTRLTVV.

The chain carries TRBV5-8 and TRBJ2-2; 7 bases match TRBD1. V lost 4 bases, J lost 5 bases, and 11 bases stayed unmatched. The germline V gene encodes CDR1 SGHTS and CDR2 YDEGEE. The length of the CDR3 is 16 residues. The CDR3 DNA is TGTGCCAGCAGCCACTTGTCCAGGGGGTGGACCGGGGAGCTGTTTTTT. Encoded protein: CASSHLSRGWTGELFF.

This chain links TRBV6-6 with TRBJ2-7; 8 bases line up with TRBD1. Per germline, CDR1 MNHNY and CDR2 SVGAGI (reference sequence). CDR3 length: 14 amino acids. Germline trimming cut 6 bases from V and 6 bases from J; bases unmatched to any gene: 10. The CDR3 region has the DNA TGTGCCAGCAGACCCACAGGGGGTTCCCGCGAGCAGTACTTC. Encoded protein: CASRPTGGSREQYF.

This rearrangement joins TRBV27 to TRBJ1-1, with TRBD1 matching 8 bases. Per the germline V gene, CDR1 is MNHEY and CDR2 is SMNVEV (reference sequence). This CDR3 region has 14 residues. The junction had 4 bases not matched to a gene; V was cut back by 6 bases and J by 1 base. CDR3 protein: CASRLDRANTEAFF. The CDR3 DNA is TGTGCCAGCAGACTGGACAGGGCGAACACTGAAGCTTTCTTT.

The rearrangement uses TRBV7-9 and TRBJ2-1; a weak D match, TRBD1 (5 bases). Between the trimmed V and J ends, which lost 5 bases and 3 bases, there was a span of 20 bases. The CDR3 length is 17 residues. Looked up from germline, CDR1 is SEHNR and CDR2 is FQNEAQ (reference sequence). CDR3 sequence: CASSLGRGTLVYNEQFF. CDR3 coding DNA: TGTGCCAGCAGCCTTGGTAGGGGTACCCTCGTCTACAATGAGCAGTTCTTC.

CDR3 sequence reads: CASSPQTAYEQYF. In nucleotides, the CDR3 is TGTGCCAGCTCACCACAGACAGCCTACGAGCAGTACTTC. The gene calls are TRBV18 and TRBJ2-7; possibly TRBD1 for D (5 bases). Per germline, CDR1 KGHSH and CDR2 LQKENI. V was clipped by 1 base and J by 2 bases, with 6 bases between them. There are 13 residues in the CDR3.

A single count supports this clone. The gene calls are TRBV6-1 and TRBJ2-2, with a tentative D call TRBD1 (6 bases). The CDR3 has 14 amino acids. Trimming removed 6 bases at V and 3 bases at J, with 11 bases between. CDR1 and CDR2 (germline): MNHNS, SASEGT. CDR3 sequence (DNA): TGTGCCAGCAGAAAGGGACAATACACCGGGGAGCTGTTTTTT. Its translation is CASRKGQYTGELFF.

The chain has TRBV2 and TRBJ2-7; 12 bases fit TRBD2. CDR3 length: 21 amino acids. V shed 1 base and J 2 bases; nucleotides not matched to a gene: 18. CDR1 is SNHLY, CDR2 FYNNEI, per germline. The CDR3 spells CASSEEWTSGILGRSPYEQYF. The CDR3 coding sequence is TGTGCCAGCAGTGAAGAGTGGACTAGCGGGATTTTAGGGAGATCACCCTACGAGCAGTACTTC.

This chain joins TRBV28 and TRBJ2-1; TRBD1 aligns across 7 bases. The V and J ends lost 7 bases and 6 bases, in that order; junction bases with no gene match: 12. The CDR3 is 15 amino acids. Germline CDR1 and CDR2: MDHEN and SYDVKM. As DNA, the CDR3 is TGTGCCAGCACAGACCACAGGGGCGGGCGCAATGAGCAGTTCTTC. Translation: CASTDHRGGRNEQFF. Variable domain in full (rest from reference TRBV28 and TRBJ2-1): DVKVTQSSRYLVKRTGEKVFLECVQDMDHENMFWYRQDPGLGLRLIYFSYDVKMKEKGDIPEGYSVSREKKERFSLILESASTNQTSMYLCASTDHRGGRNEQFFGPGTRLTVL.

The chain has TRBV5-1 and TRBJ2-3; perhaps TRBD2 as D (5 bases). The germline gives CDR1 SGHRS, CDR2 YFSETQ. V lost 3 bases to trimming and J lost 1 base, with 9 bases between them. The CDR3 loop spans 14 amino acids. CDR3 sequence reads: CASSSEERTDTQYF. CDR3 in DNA: TGCGCCAGCAGCTCGGAGGAGCGCACAGATACGCAGTATTTT.